The 7 T cell receptor beta chains in this list originate from one sample, sequenced in a study of OX40 agonist ivuxolimab in advanced cancers. The method was immunoSEQ multiplex PCR; TCRdb's version includes in-frame clones alone and lacks a portion of them. The sample yields tens of thousands of clones, 82% seen once. The specimen comprised CD4+ or CD8+ T cells sorted from blood, sampled in a trial of the OX40 agonist ivuxolimab. The source of these receptors is an adult with an advanced solid tumor such as melanoma, head and neck, liver or kidney cancer.

In its sample, this clone was seen once. The J gene is TRBJ2-3, the V gene TRBV7-2; TRBD1 might be the D (6 bases). Trimming stripped 4 bases from V and 6 bases from J, with 26 bases between. The CDR3 extends over 18 amino acids. CDR1 is SGHTA and CDR2 is FQGNSA in the germline V gene. The CDR3 is CASSWEPLSGQRFDTQYF. The CDR3, as DNA: TGTGCCAGCAGCTGGGAGCCGCTCTCAGGACAGCGTTTTGATACGCAGTATTTT.

The J gene is TRBJ2-5, the V gene TRBV7-9; no firm D call. V was pared by 1 base and J by 0 bases, with 9 bases between. The CDR3 covers 15 residues. The germline V gene has CDR1 SEHNR and CDR2 FQNEAQ (reference sequence). CDR3 nucleotides: TGTGCCAGCAGCTTAGTAGCCAGACACCAAGAGACCCAGTACTTC. Encoded protein: CASSLVARHQETQYF.

The chain recombines TRBV18 with TRBJ2-2; D possibly corresponds to TRBD1 (6 bases). CDR3 size: 16 residues. Looked up from germline, CDR1 is KGHSH and CDR2 is LQKENI. Between the trimmed V and J ends, which lost 4 bases and 1 base, there was a span of 13 bases. The CDR3 region is CASSRSGVLNTGELFF. The CDR3, as DNA: TGTGCCAGCTCACGATCAGGGGTCTTGAACACCGGGGAGCTGTTTTTT.

The V and J genes are TRBV6-1 and TRBJ1-2; TRBD1 might be the D (5 bases). Trimming took off 4 bases at V and 4 bases at J, with 16 bases between the two ends. Germline-derived CDR1 and CDR2 are MNHNS and SASEGT. The CDR3 sequence is 15 residues long. CDR3 region: CASSGQRSPLYGYTF. The CDR3 nucleotides read TGTGCCAGCAGTGGACAGCGGTCACCTCTCTATGGCTACACCTTC.

This chain connects TRBV4-2 to TRBJ2-3, with TRBD2 identical over 12 bases. Germline values: CDR1 LGHNA, CDR2 YNFKEQ. V shed 1 base and J 6 bases; nucleotides not matched to a gene: 11. The CDR3 covers 18 residues. CDR3 sequence: CASSQVLMLAGGPDTQYF. For the CDR3, the DNA is TGTGCCAGCAGCCAAGTATTGATGCTAGCGGGGGGGCCGGATACGCAGTATTTT.

The chain links TRBV5-1 to TRBJ1-2, with a tentative D call TRBD1 (5 bases). Trimming shortened V by 4 bases and J by 4 bases, and 8 bases separated the two germline ends. The germline V gene has CDR1 SGHRS and CDR2 YFSETQ. The CDR3 contains 12 residues. The CDR3 bases are TGCGCCAGCAGCATCGGGACCTATGGCTACACCTTC. This codes for CASSIGTYGYTF.

The table lists this clone with a count of one. The J gene is TRBJ2-6, the V gene TRBV9; perhaps TRBD1 as D (6 bases). The V gene lost 2 bases and the J gene lost 0 bases, with 12 bases spanning the gap. The CDR3 loop spans 17 amino acids. Per germline, CDR1 SGDLS and CDR2 YYNGEE. CDR3 sequence reads: CASSVPGHGSGANVLTF. CDR3 nucleotide sequence: TGTGCCAGCAGCGTCCCGGGACACGGCTCTGGGGCCAACGTCCTGACTTTC.